A single sample is the source of the 30 T cell receptor beta chains below, sequenced in a study of identical twins. TCRdb processed the 5' RACE reads anew with MiXCR; each CDR3 protein has one entry. The sample lists about 570,000 distinct CDR3 sequences; nearly 10% were seen once. In addition, the sample was reused for a study of yellow fever vaccine responses in identical twins.

Material for sequencing was PBMCs. The source is a woman between 18 and 29 years old in good health.

This clonotype was detected a few times. This chain links TRBV4-3 with TRBJ2-3; D might be TRBD2 (6 bases). This CDR3 contains 17 residues. The germline V gene has CDR1 LGHNA and CDR2 YSLEER. V lost 4 bases and J 2 bases, leaving 19 bases between the germline ends. CDR3 residues: CASSPTRGTPNTDTQYF. CDR3 sequence (DNA): TGCGCCAGCAGCCCCACCCGCGGGACTCCTAACACAGATACGCAGTATTTT.

At least ten counts were recorded for this clonotype. The genes are TRBV24-1 and TRBJ2-1; TRBD2 agrees at 11 bases. CDR3 length: 19 amino acids. The V segment lost 3 bases and the J segment 5 bases; nucleotides outside the gene matches: 14. Germline values: CDR1 KGHDR, CDR2 SFDVKD. The CDR3, as DNA: TGTGCCACCAGTGATAGTGGCAGGGGAGGACTAGCGGGTAACAATGAGCAGTTCTTC. Protein sequence: CATSDSGRGGLAGNNEQFF.

The V and J genes are TRBV29-1 and TRBJ2-7; a weak D match, TRBD1 (5 bases). CDR1 is SQVTM, CDR2 ANQGSEA, per germline. The CDR3 consists of 15 residues. V lost 0 bases and J lost 1, with 13 bases in between. Written as DNA, the CDR3 is TGCAGCGTTGAAGACGTCAAGGGGAATTCCTACGAGCAGTACTTC. It is translated as CSVEDVKGNSYEQYF.

This clonotype came up a few times. The chain uses TRBV10-3 and TRBJ2-3; 8 bases map to TRBD2. The trim removed 8 bases at V and 0 bases at J, leaving 1 base unmatched. Germline CDR1 reads ENHRY; CDR2 reads SYGVKD. CDR3 length: 13 residues. CDR3 in amino acids: CAIREGSTDTQYF. The CDR3 DNA reads as TGTGCCATCCGGGAGGGTAGCACAGATACGCAGTATTTT.

The DNA for the CDR3 is TGTGCCAGCAGCCAAGAGGCAACGGGAGGAGGCTACGAGCAGTACTTC. Its translation is CASSQEATGGGYEQYF. The gene calls are TRBV4-2 and TRBJ2-7; 7 bases agree with TRBD2. V trimming: 0 bases; J trimming: 3 bases; junction bases outside the gene matches: 8. This CDR3 region has 16 residues. Germline V gives CDR1 LGHNA, CDR2 YNFKEQ.

The chain links TRBV27 to TRBJ2-5, with TRBD1 as a possible D gene (6 bases). V shed 4 bases and J shed 4 bases, with 19 bases lying between them. Per the germline V gene, CDR1 is MNHEY and CDR2 is SMNVEV (reference sequence). The CDR3 runs 16 residues. DNA for the CDR3: TGTGCCAGCAGTTACCTGTTTGGACAGTCAGGAGAGACCCAGTACTTC. Protein sequence: CASSYLFGQSGETQYF.

This clonotype showed up just a few times. The chain combines TRBV6-5 with TRBJ2-3, with D possibly matching TRBD1 (5 bases). V was cut by 3 bases and J by 0 bases, with 13 bases left in between. The CDR3 length is 16 residues. Germline V CDR1 and CDR2: MNHEY, SVGAGI. As DNA, the CDR3 is TGTGCCAGCAGTTATGGATGGGGCACGAGCACAGATACGCAGTATTTT. Amino acids: CASSYGWGTSTDTQYF.

This clonotype was observed many times. The chain is built from TRBV12-3 or TRBV12-4 and TRBJ2-1, with D maybe TRBD2 (7 bases). This CDR3 has 16 amino acids. Trimming stripped 1 base from V and 4 bases from J, with 14 bases between. The CDR3 spells CASSLGGRGKYNEQFF. In DNA form, the CDR3 reads TGTGCCAGCAGTTTAGGAGGGAGGGGGAAATACAATGAGCAGTTCTTC.

This clonotype was picked up a small number of times. The gene calls are TRBV3-1 and TRBJ2-7; 14 bases are shared with TRBD2. This CDR3 comprises 15 residues. Germline CDR1 LGHDT, CDR2 YNNKEL (reference sequence). Germline trimming cut 3 bases from V and 3 bases from J; bases unmatched to any gene: 1. CDR3 sequence: CASSHGTSGSYEQYF. The CDR3 coding sequence is TGTGCCAGCAGCCACGGGACTAGCGGGAGCTACGAGCAGTACTTC.

This clonotype showed up just a few times. The chain has TRBV15 and TRBJ2-7, with D perhaps TRBD2 (7 bases). The CDR3 runs to 18 residues. Germline CDR1 LNHNV, CDR2 YYDKDF (reference sequence). The V end lost 4 bases, the J end lost 3 bases, and 25 bases lay between the germline ends. CDR3 loop: CATSTSGEGVPLRYEQYF. The CDR3 nucleotides read TGTGCCACCAGCACCAGTGGGGAGGGGGTACCCCTTCGCTACGAGCAGTACTTC.

The chain couples TRBV9 to TRBJ2-1; 11 bases align to TRBD2. Trimming removed 3 bases from V and 0 bases from J; junction bases left unmatched: 5. The germline V gene has CDR1 SGDLS and CDR2 YYNGEE. This CDR3 has 17 amino acids. In nucleotides, the CDR3 is TGTGCCAGCAGCGCCGGACTAGCGGGTGCCTCCTACAATGAGCAGTTCTTC. Amino acids: CASSAGLAGASYNEQFF.

This clonotype appeared a few times. The gene calls are TRBV28 and TRBJ1-6; D remains unclear. Germline CDR1 MDHEN, CDR2 SYDVKM. This CDR3 spans 14 amino acids. Trimming took 2 bases from V and 14 from J, leaving 16 bases between them. CDR3 protein: CASSLTSWGRALHF. The CDR3 DNA is TGTGCCAGCAGTTTAACATCGTGGGGTAGGGCCCTCCACTTT.

The V gene is TRBV6-5, the J gene TRBJ2-3; D could derive from TRBD1 or TRBD2 (5 bases each). V lost 0 bases and J lost 4, with 20 bases in between. The germline CDR1 and CDR2 sequences are MNHEY and SVGAGI. The CDR3 length is 18 residues. CDR3 region: CASSYSMIGQGDADTQYF. CDR3 in DNA: TGTGCCAGCAGTTACTCGATGATTGGGCAGGGAGACGCAGATACGCAGTATTTT.

The sample holds a few counts of this clonotype. CDR3 residues: CASSRPSSIEQYF. CDR3 DNA: TGTGCCAGCAGCAGGCCCAGCTCTATCGAGCAGTACTTC. The V gene is TRBV21-1, the J gene TRBJ2-7; TRBD2 is taken as the D call from the table, unchecked against the DNA. TRBV21-1 corresponds to a pseudogene. The CDR3 loop spans 13 amino acids.

This chain links TRBV7-2 with TRBJ2-2; 11 bases are a match to TRBD2. Per the germline V gene, CDR1 is SGHTA and CDR2 is FQGNSA. This CDR3 has 16 amino acids. The V gene end was trimmed by 5 bases and the J gene end by 9 bases; junction bases not matched to a gene: 11. CDR3 nucleotides: TGTGCCAGCAGCGCGACTAGCGGGGACGGGTTAAGGGAGCTGTTTTTT. Protein product: CASSATSGDGLRELFF.

This clonotype was seen many times. V gene TRBV10-1 combines with J gene TRBJ2-1; D may be TRBD1 or TRBD2 (5 bases each). V was clipped by 6 bases and J by 6 bases, with 21 bases between them. Germline V CDR1 and CDR2: WNHNN, SYGVQD (reference sequence). The CDR3 totals 16 residues. CDR3 nucleotides: TGCGCCAGCAGCAGATCCGGGACCCCCGGTTTCAATGAGCAGTTCTTC. It yields the protein CASSRSGTPGFNEQFF.

The chain joins TRBV13 to TRBJ1-1; TRBD1 matches 11 bases. Germline V gives CDR1 PRHDT, CDR2 FYEKMQ (reference sequence). V was clipped by 5 bases and J by 10 bases; unmatched bases: 9. The CDR3 sequence is 14 residues long. The CDR3 region is CASSPRRDRGAAFF. The CDR3 nucleotides are TGTGCCAGCAGCCCCCGGCGGGACAGGGGGGCAGCTTTCTTT.

The gene calls are TRBV12-3 or TRBV12-4 and TRBJ2-1; TRBD2 matches at 9 bases. After removal of 3 bases from V and 9 bases from J, the junction contained 9 bases not matched to a gene. This CDR3 contains 15 residues. CDR3 in DNA: TGTGCCAGCAGTTTGGCGGGACTAGCATTAGGTGAGCAGTTCTTC. Translating it yields CASSLAGLALGEQFF.

This rearrangement joins TRBV6-1 to TRBJ2-7; D not certain. V was clipped by 2 bases and J by 2 bases, with 19 bases between them. CDR1 and CDR2 from the germline V gene are MNHNS and SASEGT. The CDR3 spans 17 residues. The CDR3 region is CASSELSRLTLTYEQYF. The DNA for the CDR3 is TGTGCCAGCAGTGAACTTAGTCGACTTACCCTAACCTACGAGCAGTACTTC.

This clonotype has ten or more counts. V gene TRBV29-1 combines with J gene TRBJ2-5; 8 bases map to TRBD1. CDR3 size: 13 residues. J lost 1 base, V lost 6 bases, and 4 bases had no gene match. Germline V gene data show CDR1 as SQVTM and CDR2 as ANQGSEA. Here the CDR3 reads CSVGTGPQETQYF. In nucleotides, the CDR3 is TGCAGCGTCGGGACAGGCCCCCAAGAGACCCAGTACTTC.

This clonotype has a handful of counts. This chain uses TRBV6-1 with TRBJ1-5; D remains unclear. The CDR3 covers 13 residues. V shed 1 base and J shed 11 bases, with 12 bases lying between them. Per germline, CDR1 MNHNS and CDR2 SASEGT. CDR3 in amino acids: CASSEDQFESQHF. DNA of the CDR3: TGTGCCAGCAGTGAAGATCAATTTGAGTCCCAGCATTTT.

The V gene is TRBV9, the J gene TRBJ2-1; D remains unclear. The CDR3 is 12 amino acids. V gave up 7 bases and J gave up 3 bases, with 8 bases separating them. Germline CDR1 SGDLS, CDR2 YYNGEE. The CDR3 sequence is CASGQGYNEQFF. CDR3 nucleotides: TGTGCCAGCGGGCAAGGCTACAATGAGCAGTTCTTC.

This clonotype appeared a few times. The chain combines TRBV10-3 with TRBJ2-1; 8 nucleotides line up with TRBD2. Trimming took 3 bases from V and 7 from J; bases not matched to a gene: 8. The germline gives CDR1 ENHRY, CDR2 SYGVKD. The CDR3 covers 15 residues. The chain's CDR3 is CAISDRAGVKNEQFF. The DNA for the CDR3 is TGTGCCATCAGTGACCGAGCGGGGGTAAAGAATGAGCAGTTCTTC.

This clonotype has just a few counts. The chain uses TRBV15 and TRBJ2-1; TRBD2 matches 7 bases. CDR1 LNHNV and CDR2 YYDKDF come from the germline V gene (reference sequence). The trim removed 0 bases at V and 5 bases at J, leaving 10 bases unmatched. The CDR3 spans 17 residues. CDR3 nucleotide sequence: TGTGCCACCAGCAGAGATCGGGCGGGAGCCGGGGACAATGAGCAGTTCTTC. It codes for CATSRDRAGAGDNEQFF.

This sequence joins TRBV3-1 and TRBJ2-3; D unclear. V dropped 0 bases and J dropped 5 bases, with 6 bases sitting between them. The CDR3 is made up of 13 amino acids. Germline V gives CDR1 LGHDT, CDR2 YNNKEL (reference sequence). CDR3 sequence reads: CASSQDGVDTQYF. The CDR3 DNA sequence: TGTGCCAGCAGCCAAGATGGGGTAGATACGCAGTATTTT.

This clonotype was seen only a few times. The chain uses TRBV4-3 and TRBJ2-1, with 9 bases matching TRBD2. Germline V gene data show CDR1 as LGHNA and CDR2 as YSLEER. The CDR3 is 16 amino acids. V was clipped by 0 bases and J by 2 bases; unmatched bases: 2. Here the CDR3 reads CASSQDAGGPYNEQFF. As DNA, the CDR3 is TGCGCCAGCAGCCAAGACGCGGGAGGGCCCTACAATGAGCAGTTCTTC.

This clonotype was counted only a few times. CDR3 nucleotides: TGTGCCAGCAGCGTAGGCAGGACCGGGCACACTGAAGCTTTCTTT. Its translation: CASSVGRTGHTEAFF. This chain links TRBV9 with TRBJ1-1; D is ambiguous. V was pared by 0 bases and J by 3 bases, with 12 bases between. The germline gives CDR1 SGDLS, CDR2 YYNGEE. This CDR3 has 15 amino acids.

This clonotype was counted at least ten times. The CDR3 loop is CASVLAGVRTGELFF. The CDR3 coding sequence is TGTGCCAGCGTCCTAGCGGGAGTAAGGACCGGGGAGCTGTTTTTT. V gene TRBV7-9 combines with J gene TRBJ2-2; 10 bases fit TRBD2. The J segment lost 5 bases and the V segment lost 8 bases, leaving 8 bases of the junction unmatched. This CDR3 is built from 15 residues. CDR1 and CDR2 (germline): SEHNR, FQNEAQ (reference sequence).

A few counts support this clonotype. The V and J genes are TRBV29-1 and TRBJ2-7, with unresolved D. CDR3 size: 13 residues. Germline lookup yields CDR1 SQVTM and CDR2 ANQGSEA. V lost 3 bases, J lost 1 base, and 10 bases lay in between. CDR3: CSVEGSQSYEQYF. The CDR3 region has the DNA TGCAGCGTTGAGGGATCGCAGTCCTACGAGCAGTACTTC.

This clonotype was picked up many times. This chain uses TRBV12-3 or TRBV12-4 with TRBJ2-3; possible D gene TRBD2, 5 bases. V lost 4 bases and J 3 bases, leaving 14 bases between the germline ends. The CDR3 sequence is 15 residues long. The CDR3 region has the DNA TGTGCCAGCAGTTCCTTGGGAGCGGCGACAGATACGCAGTATTTT. It is translated as CASSSLGAATDTQYF.